The 19 T cell receptor beta chains presented below share a single source sample, sequenced in a study of cytomegalovirus exposure and HLA in healthy donors. 60 Vbeta and 13 Jbeta primers were used in PCR. The assay was immunoSEQ multiplex PCR, and TCRdb's table has in-frame clones only and misses some. Of fewer than 150,000 clones listed, 70% to 85% were seen once; the top ten hold roughly 12%. Sequenced sample: PBMCs. These receptors were obtained from a woman aged 45 to 65 in good health and CMV-seropositive.

The V and J genes are TRBV7-8 and TRBJ1-1; TRBD1 matches 7 bases. J gave up 3 bases and V 0 bases, and 1 base lay outside the gene matches. Germline lookup yields CDR1 SGHVS and CDR2 FQNEAQ. This CDR3 spans 14 amino acids. CDR3 loop: CASSLATGYTEAFF. The CDR3 DNA reads as TGTGCCAGCAGCTTAGCGACAGGGTACACTGAAGCTTTCTTT.

The V gene is TRBV19, the J gene TRBJ1-2; D remains ambiguous. V lost 4 bases and J lost 6, with 15 bases in between. CDR3 length: 14 amino acids. The germline gives CDR1 LNHDA, CDR2 SQIVND (reference sequence). The CDR3, as DNA: TGTGCCAGTAGTACCCTAGGAAGACTGGATGGCTACACCTTC. It specifies CASSTLGRLDGYTF.

This rearrangement joins TRBV5-1 to TRBJ1-1; 9 bases line up with TRBD1. The V gene end was trimmed by 0 bases and the J gene end by 4 bases; junction bases not matched to a gene: 1. Germline assignment: CDR1 SGHRS and CDR2 YFSETQ. This CDR3 contains 14 residues. CDR3 sequence: CASSLDRGPTEAFF. The CDR3 DNA is TGCGCCAGCAGCTTGGACAGGGGGCCCACTGAAGCTTTCTTT.

The gene calls are TRBV10-3 and TRBJ2-1; D gene unclear. Trimming stripped 0 bases from V and 6 bases from J, with 12 bases between. The V gene's germline CDR1 is ENHRY and CDR2 SYGVKD. This CDR3 has 15 amino acids. The CDR3 region is CAISESSIQSNEQFF. CDR3 bases: TGTGCCATCAGTGAGTCCTCGATACAGAGCAATGAGCAGTTCTTC.

This chain connects TRBV4-1 to TRBJ1-1; D call uncertain. The CDR3 has 15 residues. The germline V and J ends were trimmed by 1 base and 4 bases, with 13 bases remaining between them. Germline CDR1 is MGHRA and CDR2 is YSYEKL. CDR3: CASSQAPPGSTEAFF. The CDR3, as DNA: TGCGCCAGCAGCCAAGCCCCACCCGGGAGCACTGAAGCTTTCTTT.

Only a few counts were recorded for this clone. CDR3: CASSYRGWYEQYF. In nucleotides, the CDR3 is TGTGCCAGCAGTTACAGGGGGTGGTACGAGCAGTACTTC. The chain carries TRBV6-5 and TRBJ2-7; a possible D gene is TRBD1 (6 bases). This CDR3 comprises 13 residues. CDR1 and CDR2 (germline): MNHEY, SVGAGI. V was clipped by 2 bases and J by 4 bases, with 9 bases between them.

The chain couples TRBV4-2 to TRBJ2-2; TRBD2 aligns across 15 bases. Germline lookup yields CDR1 LGHNA and CDR2 YNFKEQ. The CDR3 runs 18 residues. Trimming took 6 bases from V and 2 from J; bases not matched to a gene: 7. The CDR3 is CASSSGTSGRSNTGELFF. The CDR3 DNA is TGTGCCAGCAGTTCCGGGACTAGCGGGAGGTCCAACACCGGGGAGCTGTTTTTT.

The gene calls are TRBV4-3 and TRBJ2-2, with a weak D call TRBD1 (5 bases). V shed 2 bases and J shed 6 bases, with 10 bases lying between them. The CDR3 runs to 14 residues. The germline V gene has CDR1 LGHNA and CDR2 YSLEER. The CDR3 is CASSQQGSAGELFF. The CDR3 bases are TGCGCCAGCAGCCAACAGGGCAGTGCCGGGGAGCTGTTTTTT.

This clone was seen a single time. In nucleotides, the CDR3 is TGTGCCAGCAGTCCCCAAGGCCAGAGGGGCACAGATACGCAGTATTTT. Protein sequence: CASSPQGQRGTDTQYF. The V gene is TRBV11-2, the J gene TRBJ2-3, with D tentatively TRBD2 (5 bases). Trimming pared 6 bases from V and 1 base from J, leaving 17 bases between. This CDR3 has 16 amino acids. Germline CDR1 and CDR2: SGHAT and FQNNGV. Full variable domain (rest looked up from reference TRBV11-2 and TRBJ2-3): EAGVAQSPRYKIIEKRQSVAFWCNPISGHATLYWYQQILGQGPKLLIQFQNNGVVDDSQLPKDRFSAERLKGVDSTLKIQPAKLEDSAVYLCASSPQGQRGTDTQYFGPGTRLTVL.

V gene TRBV7-2 combines with J gene TRBJ2-7; 8 nucleotides line up with TRBD1. The V segment lost 4 bases and the J segment 2 bases; nucleotides outside the gene matches: 4. Germline CDR1 SGHTA, CDR2 FQGNSA. The CDR3 length is 14 residues. CDR3 sequence (DNA): TGTGCCAGCAGCTCCACAGGGGGAACCTACGAGCAGTACTTC. Translated, it gives CASSSTGGTYEQYF.

The rearrangement uses TRBV5-6 and TRBJ1-1; D is perhaps TRBD1 (5 bases). The CDR3 contains 18 residues. V was cut by 2 bases and J by 1 base, with 21 bases left in between. The germline gives CDR1 SGHDT, CDR2 YYEEEE. CDR3 region: CASSLGAVVYGKNTEAFF. CDR3 nucleotide sequence: TGTGCCAGCAGCTTAGGGGCCGTTGTTTACGGAAAGAACACTGAAGCTTTCTTT. The complete variable domain, with remaining parts taken from reference TRBV5-6 and TRBJ1-1, reads DAGVTQSPTHLIKTRGQQVTLRCSPKSGHDTVSWYQQALGQGPQFIFQYYEEEERQRGNFPDRFSGHQFPNYSSELNVNALLLGDSALYLCASSLGAVVYGKNTEAFFGQGTRLTVV.

CDR3 loop: CASSPPGLRGNTEAFF. CDR3 coding DNA: TGTGCCAGCTCACCACCGGGACTTAGGGGTAACACTGAAGCTTTCTTT. The chain has TRBV18 and TRBJ1-1; maybe TRBD1 (5 bases). Germline V gene sequence: CDR1 KGHSH, CDR2 LQKENI. V was shortened by 0 bases and J by 2 bases, with 13 bases between the two germline ends. The CDR3 sequence is 16 residues long. Variable domain in full (rest from reference TRBV18 and TRBJ1-1): NAGVMQNPRHLVRRRGQEARLRCSPMKGHSHVYWYRQLPEEGLKFMVYLQKENIIDESGMPKERFSAEFPKEGPSILRIQQVVRGDSAAYFCASSPPGLRGNTEAFFGQGTRLTVV.

The chain recombines TRBV7-8 with TRBJ2-1, with 8 bases matching TRBD2. The CDR3 has 15 amino acids. Germline CDR1 and CDR2: SGHVS and FQNEAQ. The trim removed 4 bases at V and 0 bases at J, leaving 2 bases unmatched. The CDR3 DNA reads TGTGCCAGCAGCTCTCTAGCGGGCTCCTACAATGAGCAGTTCTTC. This gives the protein CASSSLAGSYNEQFF.

This chain joins TRBV4-3 and TRBJ1-6; possibly TRBD1 for D (6 bases). V dropped 6 bases and J dropped 7 bases, with 19 bases sitting between them. Germline loops: CDR1 LGHNA, CDR2 YSLEER. This CDR3 is 16 amino acids long. CDR3 sequence (DNA): TGCGCCAGCAGTTACAGGGAAGGAGGACCGAATTCACCCCTCCACTTT. Translation: CASSYREGGPNSPLHF.

The chain carries TRBV6-4 and TRBJ2-7; 7 bases agree with TRBD1. Trimming removed 8 bases from V and 6 bases from J; junction bases left unmatched: 7. CDR1 and CDR2 (germline): MRHNA, SNTAGT. The CDR3 sequence is 12 residues long. The CDR3 here is CASHRQGCEQYF. The CDR3 nucleotides read TGTGCCAGCCATAGACAGGGATGCGAGCAGTACTTC.

This clone showed up just a few times. The chain recombines TRBV5-6 with TRBJ1-2, with 7 bases identical to TRBD1. V lost 3 bases to trimming and J lost 8 bases; unmatched junction nucleotides: 7. The CDR3 has 13 amino acids. Germline CDR1 is SGHDT and CDR2 is YYEEEE. CDR3 residues: CASSWGAGGGYTF. The CDR3 DNA sequence: TGTGCCAGCAGCTGGGGTGCAGGGGGGGGCTACACCTTC.

The chain recombines TRBV5-5 with TRBJ2-7; maybe TRBD1 (5 bases). The CDR3 loop spans 14 amino acids. V lost 0 bases and J lost 5, with 12 bases in between. In germline, CDR1 is SGHKS, CDR2 YYEKEE (reference sequence). Here the CDR3 reads CASSLGGGEDEQYF. The CDR3 bases are TGTGCCAGCAGCTTGGGGGGCGGTGAGGACGAGCAGTACTTC.

The sample holds one count of this clone. The V gene is TRBV7-9, the J gene TRBJ2-7; possibly TRBD2 for D (6 bases). Per germline, CDR1 SEHNR and CDR2 FQNEAQ (reference sequence). The germline V and J ends were trimmed by 2 bases and 3 bases, with 8 bases remaining between them. This CDR3 comprises 13 residues. DNA for the CDR3: TGTGCCAGCAGCTTACGGGAGCGCTACGAGCAGTACTTC. Encoded protein: CASSLRERYEQYF.

The rearrangement uses TRBV18 and TRBJ2-2, with TRBD1 identical over 7 bases. The CDR3 contains 14 residues. Germline V gives CDR1 KGHSH, CDR2 LQKENI. The V and J ends lost 6 bases and 6 bases, in that order; junction bases with no gene match: 7. The CDR3 sequence: CASSRQGTAGELFF. In nucleotides, the CDR3 is TGTGCCAGCTCGAGACAGGGTACGGCCGGGGAGCTGTTTTTT. Variable domain in full (rest from reference TRBV18 and TRBJ2-2): NAGVMQNPRHLVRRRGQEARLRCSPMKGHSHVYWYRQLPEEGLKFMVYLQKENIIDESGMPKERFSAEFPKEGPSILRIQQVVRGDSAAYFCASSRQGTAGELFFGEGSRLTVL.